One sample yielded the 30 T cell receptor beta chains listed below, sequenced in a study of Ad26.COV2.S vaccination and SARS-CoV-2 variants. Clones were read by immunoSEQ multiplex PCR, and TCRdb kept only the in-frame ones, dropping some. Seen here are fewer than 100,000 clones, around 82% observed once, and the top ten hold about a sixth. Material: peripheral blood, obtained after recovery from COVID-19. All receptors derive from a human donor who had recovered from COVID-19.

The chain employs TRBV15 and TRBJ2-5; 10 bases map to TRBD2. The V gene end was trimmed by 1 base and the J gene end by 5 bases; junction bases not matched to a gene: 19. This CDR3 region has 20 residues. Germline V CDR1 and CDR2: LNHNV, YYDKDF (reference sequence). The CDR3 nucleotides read TGTGCCACCAGCAGAGGCCCTTTGATAGGGAGGCTAGCGGGAGAGGAGACCCAGTACTTC. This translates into CATSRGPLIGRLAGEETQYF.

CDR3 DNA sequence: TGTGCCAGCAGCCAAGTTCTGGATACGCAGTATTTT. As protein: CASSQVLDTQYF. The chain is built from TRBV14 and TRBJ2-3; D is unclear. Germline V gene data show CDR1 as SGHDN and CDR2 as FVKESK. The CDR3 spans 12 residues. Trimming stripped 1 base from V and 6 bases from J, with 5 bases between.

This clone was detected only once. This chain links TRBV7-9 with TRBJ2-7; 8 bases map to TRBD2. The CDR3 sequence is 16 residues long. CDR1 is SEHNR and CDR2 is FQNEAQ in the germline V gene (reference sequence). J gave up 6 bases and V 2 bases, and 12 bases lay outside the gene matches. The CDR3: CASSLQSSGGPGEQYF. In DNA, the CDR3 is TGTGCCAGCAGCTTACAGTCTTCGGGAGGGCCGGGCGAGCAGTACTTC.

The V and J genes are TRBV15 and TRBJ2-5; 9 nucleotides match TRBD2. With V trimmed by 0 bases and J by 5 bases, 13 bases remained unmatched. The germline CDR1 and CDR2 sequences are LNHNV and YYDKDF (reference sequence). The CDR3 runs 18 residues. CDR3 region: CATSRDKSGRTWGETQYF. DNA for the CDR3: TGTGCCACCAGCAGAGATAAAAGCGGGAGGACCTGGGGGGAGACCCAGTACTTC.

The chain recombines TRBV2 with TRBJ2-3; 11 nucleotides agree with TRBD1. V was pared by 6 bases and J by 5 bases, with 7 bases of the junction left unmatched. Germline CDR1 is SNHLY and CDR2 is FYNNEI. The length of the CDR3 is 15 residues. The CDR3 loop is CASRRGQGAGDTQYF. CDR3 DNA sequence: TGTGCCAGCAGGCGTGGACAGGGGGCTGGAGATACGCAGTATTTT.

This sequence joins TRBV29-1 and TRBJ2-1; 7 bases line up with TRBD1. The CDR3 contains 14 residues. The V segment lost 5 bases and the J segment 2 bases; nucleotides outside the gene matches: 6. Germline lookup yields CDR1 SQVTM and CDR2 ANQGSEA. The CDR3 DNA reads TGCAGCGTTATTCCCGGGACAGCCTACAATGAGCAGTTCTTC. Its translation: CSVIPGTAYNEQFF.

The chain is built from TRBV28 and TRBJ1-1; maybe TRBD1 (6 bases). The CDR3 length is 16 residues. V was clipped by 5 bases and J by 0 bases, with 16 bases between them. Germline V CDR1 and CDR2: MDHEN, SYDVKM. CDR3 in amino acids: CASSLWGGRVNTEAFF. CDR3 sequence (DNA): TGTGCCAGCAGTCTTTGGGGGGGGCGTGTGAACACTGAAGCTTTCTTT. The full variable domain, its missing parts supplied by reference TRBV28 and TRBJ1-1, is DVKVTQSSRYLVKRTGEKVFLECVQDMDHENMFWYRQDPGLGLRLIYFSYDVKMKEKGDIPEGYSVSREKKERFSLILESASTNQTSMYLCASSLWGGRVNTEAFFGQGTRLTVV.

CDR3 loop: CASSLSIWGLGGLGTDTQYF. CDR3 in DNA: TGTGCCAGCAGTTTATCGATCTGGGGGCTAGGGGGTTTGGGCACAGATACGCAGTATTTT. The chain recombines TRBV27 with TRBJ2-3; D is possibly TRBD1 (6 bases). The germline V and J ends were trimmed by 0 bases and 1 base, with 23 bases remaining between them. The CDR3 sequence is 20 residues long. Germline V lookup: CDR1 MNHEY, CDR2 SMNVEV (reference sequence).

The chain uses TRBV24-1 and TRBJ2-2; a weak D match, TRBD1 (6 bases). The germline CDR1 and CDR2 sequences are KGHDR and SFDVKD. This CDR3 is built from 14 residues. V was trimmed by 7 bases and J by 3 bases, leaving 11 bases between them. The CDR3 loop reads CATSRDTDTGELFF. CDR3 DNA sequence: TGTGCCACCAGCCGGGACACAGACACCGGGGAGCTGTTTTTT.

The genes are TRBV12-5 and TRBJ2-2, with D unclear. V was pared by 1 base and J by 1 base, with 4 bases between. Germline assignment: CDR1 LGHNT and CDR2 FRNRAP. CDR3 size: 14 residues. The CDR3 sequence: CASGLGQNTGELFF. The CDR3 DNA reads TGTGCTAGTGGTTTGGGACAGAACACCGGGGAGCTGTTTTTT.

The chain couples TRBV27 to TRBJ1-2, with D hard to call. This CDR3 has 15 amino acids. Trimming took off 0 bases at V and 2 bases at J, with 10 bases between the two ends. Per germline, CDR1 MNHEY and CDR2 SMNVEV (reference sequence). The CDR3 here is CASSLSRGQNYGYTF. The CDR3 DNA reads TGTGCCAGCAGTTTATCTAGAGGGCAAAACTATGGCTACACCTTC.

CDR3 protein: CASSLTWRVSTDTQYF. The CDR3 bases are TGTGCCAGCAGCTTAACGTGGAGAGTAAGCACAGATACGCAGTATTTT. This chain connects TRBV11-2 to TRBJ2-3; D unclear. CDR1 and CDR2 from the germline V gene are SGHAT and FQNNGV. The CDR3 loop spans 16 amino acids. V lost 2 bases to trimming and J lost 0 bases, with 12 bases between them.

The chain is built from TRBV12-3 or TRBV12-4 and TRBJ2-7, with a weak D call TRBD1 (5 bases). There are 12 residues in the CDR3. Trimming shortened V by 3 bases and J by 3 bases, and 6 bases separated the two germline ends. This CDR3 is CASSFQGYEQYF. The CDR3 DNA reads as TGTGCCAGCAGTTTTCAGGGCTACGAGCAGTACTTC.

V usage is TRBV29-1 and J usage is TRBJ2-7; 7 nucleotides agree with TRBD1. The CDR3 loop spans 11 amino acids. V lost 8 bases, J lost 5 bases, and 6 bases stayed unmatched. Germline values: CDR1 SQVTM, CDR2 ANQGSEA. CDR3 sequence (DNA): TGCAGCTCAAGACAGGGCAACGAGCAGTACTTC. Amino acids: CSSRQGNEQYF.

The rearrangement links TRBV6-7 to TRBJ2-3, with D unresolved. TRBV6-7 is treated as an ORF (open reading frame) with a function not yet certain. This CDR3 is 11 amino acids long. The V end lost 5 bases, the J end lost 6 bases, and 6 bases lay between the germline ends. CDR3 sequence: CASSARDTQYF. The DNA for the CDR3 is TGTGCCAGCAGTGCCCGGGATACGCAGTATTTT.

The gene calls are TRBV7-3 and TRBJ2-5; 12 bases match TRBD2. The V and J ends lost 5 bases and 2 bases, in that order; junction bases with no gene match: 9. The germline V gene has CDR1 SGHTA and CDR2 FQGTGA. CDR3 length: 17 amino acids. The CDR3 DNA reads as TGTGCCAGCAGCCCTATGACTAGCGGGAGTGCACAAGAGACCCAGTACTTC. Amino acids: CASSPMTSGSAQETQYF. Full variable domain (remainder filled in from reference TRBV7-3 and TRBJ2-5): GAGVSQTPSNKVTEKGKYVELRCDPISGHTALYWYRQSLGQGPEFLIYFQGTGAADDSGLPNDRFFAVRPEGSVSTLKIQRTERGDSAVYLCASSPMTSGSAQETQYFGPGTRLLVL.

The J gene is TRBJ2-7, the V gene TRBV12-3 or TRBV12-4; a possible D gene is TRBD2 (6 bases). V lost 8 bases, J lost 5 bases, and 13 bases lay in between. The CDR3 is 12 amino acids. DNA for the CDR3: TGTGCCAGCGGGTGGGGGGACCACGAGCAGTACTTC. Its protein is CASGWGDHEQYF.

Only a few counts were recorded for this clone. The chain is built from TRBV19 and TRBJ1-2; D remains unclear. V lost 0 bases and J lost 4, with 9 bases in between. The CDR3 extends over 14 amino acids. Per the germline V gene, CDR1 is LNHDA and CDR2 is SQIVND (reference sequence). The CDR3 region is CASSIDGDTYGYTF. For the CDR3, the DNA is TGTGCCAGTAGTATAGACGGCGACACCTATGGCTACACCTTC.

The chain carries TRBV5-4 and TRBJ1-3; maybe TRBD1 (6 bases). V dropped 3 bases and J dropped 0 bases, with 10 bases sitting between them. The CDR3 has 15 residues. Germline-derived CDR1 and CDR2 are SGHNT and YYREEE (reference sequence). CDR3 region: CASSSYRDSGNTIYF. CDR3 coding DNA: TGTGCCAGCAGCTCGTACAGGGACTCTGGAAACACCATATATTTT. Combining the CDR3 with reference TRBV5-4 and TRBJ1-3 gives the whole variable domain ETGVTQSPTHLIKTRGQQVTLRCSSQSGHNTVSWYQQALGQGPQFIFQYYREEENGRGNFPPRFSGLQFPNYSSELNVNALELDDSALYLCASSSYRDSGNTIYFGEGSWLTVV.

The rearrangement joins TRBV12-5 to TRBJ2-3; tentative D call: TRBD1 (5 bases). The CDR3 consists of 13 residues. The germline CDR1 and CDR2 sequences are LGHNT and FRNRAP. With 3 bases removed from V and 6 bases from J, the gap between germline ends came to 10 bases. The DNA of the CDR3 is TGTGCTAGTGGTTTAAGTGGGGCGGATACGCAGTATTTT. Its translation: CASGLSGADTQYF.

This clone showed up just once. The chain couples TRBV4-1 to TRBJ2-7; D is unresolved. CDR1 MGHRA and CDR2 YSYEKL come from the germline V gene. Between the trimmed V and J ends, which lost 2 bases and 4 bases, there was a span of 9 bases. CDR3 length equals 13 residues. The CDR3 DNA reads TGCGCCAGCAGCCAAAGTTTTTCTTACGAGCAGTACTTC. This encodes CASSQSFSYEQYF.

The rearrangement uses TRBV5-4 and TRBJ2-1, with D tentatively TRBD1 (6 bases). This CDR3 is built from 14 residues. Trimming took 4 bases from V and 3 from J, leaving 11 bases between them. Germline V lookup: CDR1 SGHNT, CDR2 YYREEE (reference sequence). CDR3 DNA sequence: TGTGCCAGCAGCAGCGCAGGGGACTACAATGAGCAGTTCTTC. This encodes CASSSAGDYNEQFF.

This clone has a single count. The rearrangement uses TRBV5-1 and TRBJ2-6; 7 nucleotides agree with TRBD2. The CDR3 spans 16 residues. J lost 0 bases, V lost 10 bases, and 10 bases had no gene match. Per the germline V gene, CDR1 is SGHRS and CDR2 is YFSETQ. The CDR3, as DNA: TGCGCCTCCGAACCGGGGGGAAGCTCTGGGGCCAACGTCCTGACTTTC. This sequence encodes CASEPGGSSGANVLTF.

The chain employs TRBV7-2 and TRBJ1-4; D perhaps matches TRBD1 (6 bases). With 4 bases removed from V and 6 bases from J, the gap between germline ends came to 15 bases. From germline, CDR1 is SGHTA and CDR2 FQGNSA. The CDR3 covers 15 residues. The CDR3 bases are TGTGCCAGCAGCTCGAACGGAGGGGGGGATGAAAAACTGTTTTTT. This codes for CASSSNGGGDEKLFF.

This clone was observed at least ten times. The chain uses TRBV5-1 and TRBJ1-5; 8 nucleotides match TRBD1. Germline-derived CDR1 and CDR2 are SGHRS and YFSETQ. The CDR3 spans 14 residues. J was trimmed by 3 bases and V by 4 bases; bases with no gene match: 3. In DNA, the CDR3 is TGCGCCAGCAGCCTGACAGGGGCCAATCAGCCCCAGCATTTT. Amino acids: CASSLTGANQPQHF.

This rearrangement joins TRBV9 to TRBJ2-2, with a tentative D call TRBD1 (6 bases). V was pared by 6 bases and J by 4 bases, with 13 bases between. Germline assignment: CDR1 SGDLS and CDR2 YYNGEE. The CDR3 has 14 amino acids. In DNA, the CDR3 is TGTGCCAGCACCGAATCAGGGGTCACCGGGGAGCTGTTTTTT. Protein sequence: CASTESGVTGELFF.

CDR3 coding DNA: TGCGCCAGCAGCCCGACCGGACTGCAAGAGACCCAGTACTTC. It translates to CASSPTGLQETQYF. This chain joins TRBV4-3 and TRBJ2-5, with a tentative D call TRBD2 (5 bases). Trimming removed 4 bases at V and 2 bases at J, with 11 bases between. This CDR3 is 14 amino acids long. CDR1 is LGHNA, CDR2 YSLEER, per germline.

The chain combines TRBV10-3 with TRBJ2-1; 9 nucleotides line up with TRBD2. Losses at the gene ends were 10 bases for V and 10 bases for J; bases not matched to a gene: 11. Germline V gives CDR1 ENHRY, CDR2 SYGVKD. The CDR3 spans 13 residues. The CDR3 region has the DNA TGTGCCACCTTAGCGGGAGAAGTGGGAGAGCAGTTCTTC. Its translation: CATLAGEVGEQFF.

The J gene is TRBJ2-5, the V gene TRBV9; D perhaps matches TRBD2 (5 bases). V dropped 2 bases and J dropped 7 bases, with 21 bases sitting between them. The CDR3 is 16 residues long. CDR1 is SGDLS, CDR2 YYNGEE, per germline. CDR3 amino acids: CASSVGWGSGVGTQYF. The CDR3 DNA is TGTGCCAGCAGCGTCGGTTGGGGATCCGGGGTGGGGACCCAGTACTTC.

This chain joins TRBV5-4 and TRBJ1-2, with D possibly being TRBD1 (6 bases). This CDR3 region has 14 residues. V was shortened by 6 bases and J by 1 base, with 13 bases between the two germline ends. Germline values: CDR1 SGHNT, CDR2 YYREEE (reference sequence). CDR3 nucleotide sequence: TGTGCCAGCACCACGGACAGAGTTAACTATGGCTACACCTTC. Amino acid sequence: CASTTDRVNYGYTF.